Listed here are 26 T cell receptor beta chains from one sample, sequenced in a study of OX40 agonist ivuxolimab in advanced cancers. Repertoires were generated with immunoSEQ multiplex PCR, while TCRdb's copy carries only in-frame clones and drops some. This sample yields about 90,000 clones, of which approximately 85% are seen a single time; approximately 0.22% belongs to the top ten. The input for sequencing was CD4+ or CD8+ T cells sorted from blood, taken in a trial of the OX40 agonist ivuxolimab. These receptors were taken from an adult with an advanced solid tumor such as melanoma, head and neck, liver or kidney cancer.

The chain couples TRBV5-1 to TRBJ1-2; D is ambiguous. Trimming took 2 bases from V and 4 from J, leaving 6 bases between them. CDR1 is SGHRS and CDR2 is YFSETQ in the germline V gene. The CDR3 spans 12 residues. In DNA form, the CDR3 reads TGCGCCAGCAGCTTCGATACCTATGGCTACACCTTC. Protein: CASSFDTYGYTF.

V and J are TRBV4-1 and TRBJ1-2, with a tentative D call TRBD1 (5 bases). The germline CDR1 and CDR2 sequences are MGHRA and YSYEKL. V lost 3 bases and J 4 bases, leaving 12 bases between the germline ends. The CDR3 is made up of 14 amino acids. The CDR3 protein is CASSQTTVIYGYTF. The CDR3 nucleotides are TGCGCCAGCAGCCAGACGACAGTAATCTATGGCTACACCTTC.

This clone was recorded only once. The CDR3 protein is CSVESPTYNEQFF. The CDR3 nucleotides are TGCAGCGTTGAAAGTCCCACCTACAATGAGCAGTTCTTC. The V gene is TRBV29-1, the J gene TRBJ2-1; no clear D gene. The CDR3 spans 13 residues. The germline gives CDR1 SQVTM, CDR2 ANQGSEA. V was trimmed by 2 bases and J by 2 bases, leaving 7 bases between them.

J is TRBJ1-1 and V is TRBV5-4; D unclear. In germline, CDR1 is SGHNT, CDR2 YYREEE (reference sequence). V was cut by 3 bases and J by 4 bases, with 10 bases left in between. The CDR3 covers 13 residues. The CDR3 bases are TGTGCCAGCAGCTCCCGGTGGGGCACTGAAGCTTTCTTT. This translates into CASSSRWGTEAFF.

The gene calls are TRBV7-2 and TRBJ2-3; TRBD1 matches 8 bases. The CDR3 sequence is 15 residues long. V lost 5 bases, J lost 3 bases, and 7 bases stayed unmatched. CDR1 is SGHTA, CDR2 FQGNSA, per germline. CDR3 in DNA: TGTGCCAGCAGCGCGGACAGGGAATTTACAGATACGCAGTATTTT. Its translation is CASSADREFTDTQYF.

This sequence joins TRBV9 and TRBJ2-7, with D unresolved. This CDR3 is 14 amino acids long. Trimming took off 0 bases at V and 1 base at J, with 8 bases between the two ends. Germline V lookup: CDR1 SGDLS, CDR2 YYNGEE. This CDR3 reads CASSVEDGSYEQYV. The CDR3 DNA reads as TGTGCCAGCAGCGTAGAGGACGGATCCTACGAGCAGTACGTC.

This clone has a single count. V usage is TRBV19 and J usage is TRBJ1-2; D is uncertain. V was clipped by 3 bases and J by 0 bases, with 11 bases between them. CDR3 length equals 15 residues. Germline V gene lookup returns CDR1 LNHDA and CDR2 SQIVND (reference sequence). CDR3 nucleotides: TGTGCCAGTAGTATCTCAGGATTTCCTAACTATGGCTACACCTTC. Translated, it gives CASSISGFPNYGYTF.

The rearrangement uses TRBV7-2 and TRBJ2-3; 8 positions agree with TRBD2. Germline CDR1 is SGHTA and CDR2 is FQGNSA. The CDR3 totals 17 residues. V trimming: 7 bases; J trimming: 5 bases; junction bases outside the gene matches: 17. CDR3 residues: CASTAGLAGFGGDTQYF. In nucleotides, the CDR3 is TGTGCCAGCACCGCGGGGCTAGCGGGCTTTGGGGGAGATACGCAGTATTTT.

This clone has a count of ten or more. This sequence joins TRBV5-4 and TRBJ1-2, with 9 bases aligning to TRBD1. The junction had 10 bases not matched to a gene; V was cut back by 6 bases and J by 7 bases. This CDR3 has 14 amino acids. Looked up from germline, CDR1 is SGHNT and CDR2 is YYREEE (reference sequence). DNA of the CDR3: TGTGCCAGCAACATACTTGGACAGGGGTTTGGCTACACCTTC. Translating it yields CASNILGQGFGYTF. Supplemented by reference TRBV5-4 and TRBJ1-2, the full variable domain reads ETGVTQSPTHLIKTRGQQVTLRCSSQSGHNTVSWYQQALGQGPQFIFQYYREEENGRGNFPPRFSGLQFPNYSSELNVNALELDDSALYLCASNILGQGFGYTFGSGTRLTVV.

The chain has TRBV28 and TRBJ2-7; D is unclear. CDR3 length equals 13 residues. Per the germline V gene, CDR1 is MDHEN and CDR2 is SYDVKM. The V and J ends lost 6 bases and 2 bases respectively, with 11 bases between them. CDR3 nucleotide sequence: TGTGCCAGCAGCCTGACAAGCGCCTACGAGCAGTACGTC. Its translation is CASSLTSAYEQYV.

The chain has TRBV10-3 and TRBJ1-2; TRBD1 is a possible D gene (5 bases). The CDR3 consists of 16 residues. Trimming stripped 1 base from V and 6 bases from J, with 18 bases between. Germline loops: CDR1 ENHRY, CDR2 SYGVKD. CDR3 protein: CAISEFLIVGVDGYTF. The CDR3 DNA follows: TGTGCCATCAGTGAGTTCTTGATAGTAGGGGTGGATGGCTACACCTTC.

With respect to this clone: At one of its ends the junction is not consistent with the germline gene, which may arise from a read error. The chain employs TRBV7-7 and TRBJ2-5; D remains unclear. CDR3 size: 13 residues. The germline CDR1 and CDR2 sequences are SSHAT and FNYEAQ (reference sequence). In DNA form, the CDR3 reads TGTGCTAGCAGCTTAGTCCAGTCAGAGACCCAGTACTTC. Encoded protein: CASSLVQSETQYF.

The rearrangement uses TRBV2 and TRBJ2-6, with 11 bases matching TRBD1. The J segment lost 3 bases and the V segment lost 6 bases, leaving 4 bases of the junction unmatched. The germline CDR1 and CDR2 sequences are SNHLY and FYNNEI. The CDR3 runs to 16 residues. CDR3 sequence (DNA): TGTGCCAGCAGAGGACAGGGGGCAGGTGGGGCCAACGTCCTGACTTTC. This sequence encodes CASRGQGAGGANVLTF.

The V and J genes are TRBV6-1 and TRBJ1-5, with 9 bases lining up with TRBD1. With 3 bases clipped from V and 5 bases from J, the junction kept 5 bases outside the gene matches. Germline V CDR1 and CDR2: MNHNS, SASEGT. The length of the CDR3 is 15 residues. The CDR3: CASSDSGTGYQPQHF. In nucleotides, the CDR3 is TGTGCCAGCAGTGATTCCGGGACAGGGTATCAGCCCCAGCATTTT.

The chain joins TRBV7-3 to TRBJ2-3, with 9 bases fitting TRBD2. This CDR3 contains 15 residues. V was pared by 5 bases and J by 0 bases, with 3 bases of the junction left unmatched. CDR1 and CDR2 (germline): SGHTA, FQGTGA. The CDR3 is CASSQTSGSTDTQYF. CDR3 nucleotides: TGTGCCAGCAGCCAGACTAGCGGAAGCACAGATACGCAGTATTTT.

This clone was seen only once. V usage is TRBV28 and J usage is TRBJ1-2; D uncertain. The CDR3 contains 15 residues. The germline V gene has CDR1 MDHEN and CDR2 SYDVKM. The ends were cut back, 10 bases at V and 2 bases at J, with 20 bases in the middle. CDR3 region: CAIRSMAGINYGYTF. DNA for the CDR3: TGTGCCATTCGCTCAATGGCAGGAATAAACTATGGCTACACCTTC.

The genes are TRBV14 and TRBJ2-5; D unclear. This CDR3 region has 13 residues. Germline loops: CDR1 SGHDN, CDR2 FVKESK. The ends were cut back, 0 bases at V and 5 bases at J, with 7 bases in the middle. CDR3 nucleotides: TGTGCCAGCAGCCAAGATTCACGGGAGACCCAGTACTTC. This gives the protein CASSQDSRETQYF.

This clone has only one observation. CDR3 in DNA: TGTGCCAGTAGTGTCGGGAGTGGGACCGGGGAGCTGTTTTTT. This codes for CASSVGSGTGELFF. The V gene is TRBV19, the J gene TRBJ2-2; the D gene is possibly TRBD2 (6 bases). Trimming took off 5 bases at V and 5 bases at J, with 12 bases between the two ends. The germline gives CDR1 LNHDA, CDR2 SQIVND (reference sequence). The CDR3 is 14 residues long.

This clone has a single count. This chain links TRBV9 with TRBJ1-6, with TRBD1 as a possible D gene (5 bases). V was cut by 0 bases and J by 7 bases, with 8 bases left in between. The CDR3 is made up of 14 amino acids. The germline gives CDR1 SGDLS, CDR2 YYNGEE. DNA of the CDR3: TGTGCCAGCAGCGTAGCAGGGCTGAATTCACCCCTCCACTTT. It yields the protein CASSVAGLNSPLHF.

Only a few counts were recorded for this clone. The V gene is TRBV20-1, the J gene TRBJ2-5; TRBD1 might be the D (6 bases). Trimming shortened V by 6 bases and J by 5 bases, and 10 bases separated the two germline ends. From germline, CDR1 is DFQATT and CDR2 SNEGSKA (reference sequence). CDR3 size: 11 residues. CDR3 sequence reads: CSASDRETQYF. The CDR3 DNA is TGCAGTGCCTCAGACAGGGAGACCCAGTACTTC.

The chain joins TRBV6-4 to TRBJ2-7; 9 bases fit TRBD2. CDR1 is MRHNA, CDR2 SNTAGT, per germline. The CDR3 runs to 16 residues. The V segment lost 9 bases and the J segment 3 bases; nucleotides outside the gene matches: 15. The CDR3 sequence: CARLGAGGQPHYEQYF. In DNA form, the CDR3 reads TGTGCCAGGCTTGGGGCGGGAGGGCAACCACACTACGAGCAGTACTTC.

V usage is TRBV10-3 and J usage is TRBJ1-4; possibly TRBD1 for D (6 bases). The CDR3 covers 14 residues. Looked up from germline, CDR1 is ENHRY and CDR2 is SYGVKD. The V end was cut by 4 bases, the J end by 9 bases, with 15 bases between. The CDR3 spells CAISGTEGGQKLFF. In DNA, the CDR3 is TGTGCCATCAGTGGGACGGAGGGGGGTCAAAAACTGTTTTTT.

The gene calls are TRBV5-1 and TRBJ2-7, with TRBD2 identical over 8 bases. Germline trimming cut 4 bases from V and 5 bases from J; bases unmatched to any gene: 8. In germline, CDR1 is SGHRS, CDR2 YFSETQ. This CDR3 has 14 amino acids. The CDR3 DNA is TGCGCCAGCAGCGGGATGAGCGGGAGTGACGAGCAGTACTTC. Encoded protein: CASSGMSGSDEQYF.

This clone was found a few times. V and J are TRBV29-1 and TRBJ1-3; possibly TRBD1 for D (5 bases). Per germline, CDR1 SQVTM and CDR2 ANQGSEA. CDR3 length: 13 amino acids. V was cut by 1 base and J by 3 bases, with 7 bases left in between. CDR3 sequence (DNA): TGCAGCGTTGAAGTACAGGATGGAAACACCATATATTTT. Translated, it gives CSVEVQDGNTIYF.

The rearrangement joins TRBV7-2 to TRBJ2-3; no clear D. V lost 4 bases and J 3 bases, leaving 11 bases between the germline ends. Germline CDR1 reads SGHTA; CDR2 reads FQGNSA. CDR3 length equals 14 residues. The CDR3, as DNA: TGTGCCAGCAGCTCTAGGAACCCAACAGATACGCAGTATTTT. Encoded protein: CASSSRNPTDTQYF. The full variable domain, in which reference TRBV7-2 and TRBJ2-3 provide the parts outside the CDR3, is GAGVSQSPSNKVTEKGKDVELRCDPISGHTALYWYRQSLGQGLEFLIYFQGNSAPDKSGLPSDRFSAERTGGSVSTLTIQRTQQEDSAVYLCASSSRNPTDTQYFGPGTRLTVL.

Only one count was recorded for this clone. V is TRBV9 and J is TRBJ1-6; no clear D gene. Per germline, CDR1 SGDLS and CDR2 YYNGEE. The germline V and J ends were trimmed by 1 base and 9 bases, with 14 bases remaining between them. CDR3 length equals 15 residues. CDR3 residues: CASSVSTGESSPLHF. The CDR3 nucleotides read TGTGCCAGCAGCGTATCAACTGGGGAAAGTTCACCCCTCCACTTT.